The 6 T cell receptor beta chains given below trace back to one sample, sequenced in a study of T-cell reconstitution after alpha-beta-depleted transplantation in children. It was with unique molecular identifiers that the TCRbeta library was prepared. TCRdb re-analysed the PCR reads in MiXCR, keeping a single row per CDR3 protein. The table records 900,000 or so distinct CDR3 sequences, 15% to 20% of them present only once. The material sequenced was PBMCs, mostly from graft donor cells, taken 360 days after TCRalphabeta/CD19-depleted stem cell transplant. These receptors all stem from a male patient under 18 who had a stem cell transplant for acute lymphoblastic leukemia, so the T cells may come from the graft donor.

The rearrangement uses TRBV2 and TRBJ2-2, with D possibly TRBD2 on 5 matching bases. This CDR3 comprises 14 residues. Germline V lookup: CDR1 SNHLY, CDR2 FYNNEI. Trimming took off 6 bases at V and 6 bases at J, with 14 bases between the two ends. The CDR3 nucleotides are TGTGCCAGCAGAGGAGAACTAGGATCCGGGGAGCTGTTTTTT. Its protein product is CASRGELGSGELFF.

This clonotype was seen a handful of times. The chain employs TRBV7-9 and TRBJ2-7; 14 bases fit TRBD2. Germline lookup yields CDR1 SEHNR and CDR2 FQNEAQ (reference sequence). The CDR3 is 16 residues long. Losses at the gene ends were 5 bases for V and 4 bases for J; bases not matched to a gene: 7. The CDR3 DNA follows: TGTGCCAGCAGCCATGGGACTAGCGGGAGCCTTTACGAGCAGTACTTC. Amino acids: CASSHGTSGSLYEQYF.

This clonotype was counted a few times. V usage is TRBV10-1 and J usage is TRBJ2-5, with 10 bases fitting TRBD1. Germline V lookup: CDR1 WNHNN, CDR2 SYGVQD (reference sequence). This CDR3 spans 15 amino acids. V was pared by 6 bases and J by 4 bases, with 8 bases of the junction left unmatched. This CDR3 is CASRVDRGPAETQYF. In DNA form, the CDR3 reads TGCGCCAGCAGGGTCGACAGGGGGCCGGCAGAGACCCAGTACTTC.

The count of this clonotype is one. This sequence may be a read error, since a much larger clone differs from it by one base. V and J are TRBV12-3 or TRBV12-4 and TRBJ2-7, with TRBD2 as a possible D gene (7 bases). This CDR3 spans 15 amino acids. V lost 6 bases, J lost 2 bases, and 17 bases lay in between. The CDR3 region is CASRAVGGGTYEQYF. The CDR3 DNA follows: TGTGCCAGCAGAGCCGTGGGAGGGGGAACCTACGAGCAGTACTTC.

This clonotype was recorded at least ten times. The rearrangement joins TRBV5-1 to TRBJ2-3; D might be TRBD1 (6 bases). The CDR3 consists of 14 residues. V was trimmed by 4 bases and J by 3 bases, leaving 12 bases between them. Germline lookup yields CDR1 SGHRS and CDR2 YFSETQ. The CDR3 nucleotides read TGCGCCAGCAGCCTGGGGGCGATTACAGATACGCAGTATTTT. Its translation: CASSLGAITDTQYF.

This clonotype was seen a handful of times. The chain is built from TRBV13 and TRBJ2-5; 8 positions agree with TRBD2. Per germline, CDR1 PRHDT and CDR2 FYEKMQ (reference sequence). V lost 0 bases, J lost 6 bases, and 9 bases stayed unmatched. The CDR3 runs to 16 residues. Written as DNA, the CDR3 is TGTGCCAGCAGCTTAGGTGTGCTAGCGGGTAGAAAGACCCAGTACTTC. This sequence encodes CASSLGVLAGRKTQYF.